The 12 T cell receptor beta chains reported below all come from one sample, sequenced in a study of graft-versus-host responses after intestinal transplantation. Antigens of these TCRs are unknown. Only in-frame clones appear in the TCRdb table, and some are missing; sequencing was by immunoSEQ multiplex PCR. The sample shows about 85,000 clones, 80% to 85% of them seen only once. The source was unstimulated CD4+ T cells sorted from spleen or lymph node cells, collected before intestinal transplant. The receptors here all came from a human donor who received an intestinal transplant.

V gene TRBV6-1 combines with J gene TRBJ1-3; 8 nucleotides match TRBD1. The germline V gene has CDR1 MNHNS and CDR2 SASEGT. V lost 3 bases and J lost 2; bases outside the gene matches: 0. The CDR3 loop spans 14 amino acids. The CDR3, as DNA: TGTGCCAGCAGTGAGGACAGGGCTGGAAACACCATATATTTT. Residues: CASSEDRAGNTIYF.

The V and J genes are TRBV5-5 and TRBJ2-7, with TRBD2 matching over 13 bases. Per the germline V gene, CDR1 is SGHKS and CDR2 is YYEKEE (reference sequence). The CDR3 covers 14 residues. J lost 2 bases, V lost 7 bases, and 3 bases had no gene match. CDR3 region: CASRLAGGTYEQYF. In DNA form, the CDR3 reads TGTGCCAGCCGACTAGCGGGGGGAACCTACGAGCAGTACTTC.

This clone was counted only a few times. The V gene is TRBV7-2, the J gene TRBJ1-5, with D tentatively TRBD1 (5 bases). CDR1 is SGHTA and CDR2 is FQGNSA in the germline V gene. This CDR3 is built from 16 residues. V lost 0 bases and J lost 3, with 12 bases in between. CDR3 in amino acids: CASSLALTVSNQPQHF. Written as DNA, the CDR3 is TGTGCCAGCAGCTTAGCGCTGACAGTCTCCAATCAGCCCCAGCATTTT.

The chain combines TRBV19 with TRBJ2-5, with 10 bases identical to TRBD2. Germline V gene lookup returns CDR1 LNHDA and CDR2 SQIVND (reference sequence). The CDR3 runs to 15 residues. After removal of 1 base from V and 5 bases from J, the junction contained 4 bases not matched to a gene. CDR3 bases: TGTGCCAGTAGTATAGGGCTAGCGGGAGTTGAGACCCAGTACTTC. Encoded protein: CASSIGLAGVETQYF.

The chain carries TRBV6-6 and TRBJ2-7, with 9 bases aligning to TRBD1. Unmatched junction bases numbered 9, after V lost 7 bases and J lost 5 bases. This CDR3 is 14 amino acids long. Per the germline V gene, CDR1 is MNHNY and CDR2 is SVGAGI (reference sequence). The CDR3 protein is CASKWGTGNHEQYF. DNA of the CDR3: TGTGCCAGCAAGTGGGGGACAGGGAACCACGAGCAGTACTTC.

This chain links TRBV5-8 with TRBJ2-3, with 9 positions matching TRBD2. The length of the CDR3 is 15 residues. The germline V gene has CDR1 SGHTS and CDR2 YDEGEE. The V and J ends lost 2 bases and 9 bases, in that order; junction bases with no gene match: 10. The CDR3 bases are TGTGCCAGCAGCTTCCGGGCTAGCGGGATTACCACGCAGTATTTT. Protein: CASSFRASGITTQYF.

The chain joins TRBV19 to TRBJ1-1; D gene uncertain. Trimming stripped 5 bases from V and 0 bases from J, with 10 bases between. Germline values: CDR1 LNHDA, CDR2 SQIVND (reference sequence). CDR3 size: 14 residues. CDR3 loop: CASSPERLNTEAFF. The CDR3 nucleotides are TGTGCCAGTAGTCCCGAGCGACTGAACACTGAAGCTTTCTTT.

As DNA, the CDR3 is TGTGCCAGCTCACCGCGGTCTAAGGAGCAGTACTTC. Its translation: CASSPRSKEQYF. The chain is built from TRBV18 and TRBJ2-7, with unresolved D. The CDR3 length is 12 residues. Germline lookup yields CDR1 KGHSH and CDR2 LQKENI. Trimming removed 3 bases at V and 7 bases at J, with 10 bases between.

The V call is TRBV5-5, the J call TRBJ2-3, with 12 positions matching TRBD2. This CDR3 is built from 17 residues. Germline trimming cut 0 bases from V and 5 bases from J; bases unmatched to any gene: 7. Germline loops: CDR1 SGHKS, CDR2 YYEKEE (reference sequence). CDR3 in amino acids: CASSLVPTSGSKDTQYF. The CDR3 DNA is TGTGCCAGCAGCTTGGTTCCGACTAGCGGGAGTAAAGATACGCAGTATTTT.

This chain connects TRBV18 to TRBJ2-7; 9 bases are a match to TRBD1. CDR1 and CDR2 from the germline V gene are KGHSH and LQKENI. V shed 3 bases, J shed 1 base, and the junction held 1 base outside the gene matches. CDR3 size: 14 residues. The CDR3 region is CASSPTGGSYEQYF. The CDR3 DNA reads as TGTGCCAGCTCACCGACAGGGGGTTCCTACGAGCAGTACTTC.

V is TRBV18 and J is TRBJ1-4; D is unresolved. The CDR3 spans 16 residues. Per the germline V gene, CDR1 is KGHSH and CDR2 is LQKENI. With 6 bases removed from V and 10 bases from J, the gap between germline ends came to 24 bases. DNA for the CDR3: TGTGCCAGCTCCCCCCCTAATATCGGCGCGGCTGGAAAACTGTTTTTT. Translation gives CASSPPNIGAAGKLFF.

The rearrangement joins TRBV6-1 to TRBJ1-5; weak D call: TRBD1 (6 bases). The CDR3 runs to 15 residues. Trimming shortened V by 5 bases and J by 3 bases, and 14 bases separated the two germline ends. Germline V gene sequence: CDR1 MNHNS, CDR2 SASEGT. The CDR3 sequence is CASSPEMGANQPQHF. CDR3 DNA: TGTGCCAGCAGTCCTGAAATGGGGGCCAATCAGCCCCAGCATTTT.